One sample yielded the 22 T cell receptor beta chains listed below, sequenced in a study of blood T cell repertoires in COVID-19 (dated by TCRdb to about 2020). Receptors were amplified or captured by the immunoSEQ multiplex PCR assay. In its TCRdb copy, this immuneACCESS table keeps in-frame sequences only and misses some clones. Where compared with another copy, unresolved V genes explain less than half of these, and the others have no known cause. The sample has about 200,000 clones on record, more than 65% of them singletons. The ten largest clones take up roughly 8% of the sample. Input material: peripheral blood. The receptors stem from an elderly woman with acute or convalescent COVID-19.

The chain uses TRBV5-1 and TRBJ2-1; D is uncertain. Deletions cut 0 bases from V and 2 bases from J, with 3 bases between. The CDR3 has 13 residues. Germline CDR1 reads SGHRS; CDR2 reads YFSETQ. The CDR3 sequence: CASSLDTYNEQFF. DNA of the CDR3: TGCGCCAGCAGCTTGGACACCTACAATGAGCAGTTCTTC.

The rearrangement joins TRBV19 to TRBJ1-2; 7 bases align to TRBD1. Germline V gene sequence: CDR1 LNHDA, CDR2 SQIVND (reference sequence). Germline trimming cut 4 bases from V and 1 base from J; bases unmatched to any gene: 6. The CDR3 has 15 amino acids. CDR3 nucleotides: TGTGCCAGTAGTACACCGGGACAGCTTAACTATGGCTACACCTTC. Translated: CASSTPGQLNYGYTF.

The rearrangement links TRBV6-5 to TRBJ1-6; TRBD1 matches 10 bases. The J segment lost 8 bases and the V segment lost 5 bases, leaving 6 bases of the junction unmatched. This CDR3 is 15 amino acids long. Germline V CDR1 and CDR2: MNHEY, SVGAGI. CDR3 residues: CASSQTGTGDSPLHF. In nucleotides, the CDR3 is TGTGCCAGCAGTCAAACCGGGACAGGGGATTCACCCCTCCACTTT.

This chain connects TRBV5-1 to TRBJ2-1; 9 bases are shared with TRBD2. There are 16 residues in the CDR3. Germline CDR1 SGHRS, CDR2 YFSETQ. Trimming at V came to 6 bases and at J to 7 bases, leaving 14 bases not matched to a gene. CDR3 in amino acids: CASKTEFSGGMNEQFF. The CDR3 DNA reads TGCGCCAGCAAAACGGAATTTAGCGGGGGTATGAATGAGCAGTTCTTC.

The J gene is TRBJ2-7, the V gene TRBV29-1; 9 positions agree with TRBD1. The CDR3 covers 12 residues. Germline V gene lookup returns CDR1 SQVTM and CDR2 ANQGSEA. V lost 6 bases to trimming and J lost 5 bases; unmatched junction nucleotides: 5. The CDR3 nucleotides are TGCAGCGTGGGGGACAGGGTGAACGAGCAGTACTTC. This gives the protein CSVGDRVNEQYF.

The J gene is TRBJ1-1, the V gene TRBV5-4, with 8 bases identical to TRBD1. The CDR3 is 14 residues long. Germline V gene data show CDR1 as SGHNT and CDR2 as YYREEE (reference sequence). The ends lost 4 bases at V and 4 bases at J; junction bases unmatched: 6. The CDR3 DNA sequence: TGTGCCAGCAGCATATACACAGGGGGCACTGAAGCTTTCTTT. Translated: CASSIYTGGTEAFF.

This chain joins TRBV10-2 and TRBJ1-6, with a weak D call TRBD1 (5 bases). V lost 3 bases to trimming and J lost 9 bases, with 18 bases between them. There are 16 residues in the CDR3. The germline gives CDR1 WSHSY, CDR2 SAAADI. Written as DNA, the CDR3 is TGCGCCAGCAGTGAAAGTATCGACAGTACCCTTTCACCCCTCCACTTT. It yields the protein CASSESIDSTLSPLHF.

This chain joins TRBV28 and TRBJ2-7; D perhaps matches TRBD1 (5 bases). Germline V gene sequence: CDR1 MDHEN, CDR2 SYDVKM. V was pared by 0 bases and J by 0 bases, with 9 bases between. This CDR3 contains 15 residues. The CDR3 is CASSLWTDASYEQYF. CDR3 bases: TGTGCCAGCAGTTTATGGACAGACGCCTCCTACGAGCAGTACTTC. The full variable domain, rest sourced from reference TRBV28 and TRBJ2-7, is DVKVTQSSRYLVKRTGEKVFLECVQDMDHENMFWYRQDPGLGLRLIYFSYDVKMKEKGDIPEGYSVSREKKERFSLILESASTNQTSMYLCASSLWTDASYEQYFGPGTRLTVT.

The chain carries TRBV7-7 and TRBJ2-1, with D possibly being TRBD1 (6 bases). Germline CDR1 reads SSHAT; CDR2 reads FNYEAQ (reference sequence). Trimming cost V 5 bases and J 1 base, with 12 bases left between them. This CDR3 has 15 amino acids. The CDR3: CASSPDRISYNEQFF. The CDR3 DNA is TGTGCCAGCAGCCCAGACAGGATTTCCTACAATGAGCAGTTCTTC.

The CDR3 region is CASSERGQNWQYF. CDR3 nucleotides: TGTGCCAGCAGCGAAAGAGGGCAAAACTGGCAGTATTTT. The V and J genes are TRBV3-1 (or the pseudogene TRBV3-2) and TRBJ2-3, with D tentatively TRBD2 (5 bases). The CDR3 consists of 13 residues. V was cut by 5 bases and J by 11 bases, with 17 bases left in between. CDR1 and CDR2 from the germline V gene are LGHDT and YNNKEL (reference sequence).

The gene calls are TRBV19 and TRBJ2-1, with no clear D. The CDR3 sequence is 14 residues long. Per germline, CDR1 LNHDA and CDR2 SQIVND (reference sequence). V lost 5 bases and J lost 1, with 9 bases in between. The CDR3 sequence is CASSEPVSYNEQFF. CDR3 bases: TGTGCCAGTAGTGAGCCGGTTTCCTACAATGAGCAGTTCTTC.

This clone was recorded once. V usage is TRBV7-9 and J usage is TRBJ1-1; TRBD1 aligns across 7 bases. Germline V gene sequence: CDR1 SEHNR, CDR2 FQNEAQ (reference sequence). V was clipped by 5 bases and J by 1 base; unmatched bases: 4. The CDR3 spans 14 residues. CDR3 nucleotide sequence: TGTGCCAGCAGCCAGGGACAGCCGAACACTGAAGCTTTCTTT. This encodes CASSQGQPNTEAFF.

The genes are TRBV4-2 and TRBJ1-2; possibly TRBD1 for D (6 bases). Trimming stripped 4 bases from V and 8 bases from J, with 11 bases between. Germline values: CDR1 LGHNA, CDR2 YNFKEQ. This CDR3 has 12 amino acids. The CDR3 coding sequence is TGTGCCAGCAGCCTACACAGGGCGGGCTACACCTTC. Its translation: CASSLHRAGYTF.

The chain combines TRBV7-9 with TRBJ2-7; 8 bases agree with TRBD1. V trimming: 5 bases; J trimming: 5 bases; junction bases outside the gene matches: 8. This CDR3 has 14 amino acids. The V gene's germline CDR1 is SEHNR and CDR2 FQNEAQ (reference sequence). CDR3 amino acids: CASSRSAGGHEQYF. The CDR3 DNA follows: TGTGCCAGCAGCCGATCCGCAGGGGGCCACGAGCAGTACTTC.

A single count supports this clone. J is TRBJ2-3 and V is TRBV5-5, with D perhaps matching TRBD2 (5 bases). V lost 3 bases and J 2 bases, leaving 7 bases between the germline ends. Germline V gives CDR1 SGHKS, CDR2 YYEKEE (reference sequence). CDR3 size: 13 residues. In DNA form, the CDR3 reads TGTGCCAGCAGCTGGACTGACACAGATACGCAGTATTTT. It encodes CASSWTDTDTQYF. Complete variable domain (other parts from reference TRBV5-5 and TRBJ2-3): DAGVTQSPTHLIKTRGQQVTLRCSPISGHKSVSWYQQVLGQGPQFIFQYYEKEERGRGNFPDRFSARQFPNYSSELNVNALLLGDSALYLCASSWTDTDTQYFGPGTRLTVL.

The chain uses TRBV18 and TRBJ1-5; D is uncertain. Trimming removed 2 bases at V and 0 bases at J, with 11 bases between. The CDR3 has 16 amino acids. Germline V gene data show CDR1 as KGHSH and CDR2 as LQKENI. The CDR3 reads CASSPTLSGSNQPQHF. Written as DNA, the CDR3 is TGTGCCAGCTCACCAACCTTGTCGGGTAGCAATCAGCCCCAGCATTTT.

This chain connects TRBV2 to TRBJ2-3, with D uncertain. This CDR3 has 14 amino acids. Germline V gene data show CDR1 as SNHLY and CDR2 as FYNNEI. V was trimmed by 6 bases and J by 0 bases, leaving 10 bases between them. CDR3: CASSRFSSTDTQYF. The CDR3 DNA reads TGTGCCAGCAGCAGGTTTAGTAGCACAGATACGCAGTATTTT.

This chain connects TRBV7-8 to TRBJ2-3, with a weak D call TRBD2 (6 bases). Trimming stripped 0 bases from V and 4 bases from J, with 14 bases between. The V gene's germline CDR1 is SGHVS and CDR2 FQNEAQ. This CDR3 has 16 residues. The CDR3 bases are TGTGCCAGCAGCTTAGCGATCGGAGGGGACTCAGATACGCAGTATTTT. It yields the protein CASSLAIGGDSDTQYF.

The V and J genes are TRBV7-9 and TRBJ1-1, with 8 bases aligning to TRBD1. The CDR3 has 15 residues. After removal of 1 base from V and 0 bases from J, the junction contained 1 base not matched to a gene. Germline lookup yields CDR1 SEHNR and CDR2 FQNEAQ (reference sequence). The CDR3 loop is CASSLEGQVNTEAFF. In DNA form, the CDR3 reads TGTGCCAGCAGCTTAGAGGGACAGGTGAACACTGAAGCTTTCTTT. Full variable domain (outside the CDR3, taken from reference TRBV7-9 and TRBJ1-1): DTGVSQNPRHKITKRGQNVTFRCDPISEHNRLYWYRQTLGQGPEFLTYFQNEAQLEKSRLLSDRFSAERPKGSFSTLEIQRTEQGDSAMYLCASSLEGQVNTEAFFGQGTRLTVV.

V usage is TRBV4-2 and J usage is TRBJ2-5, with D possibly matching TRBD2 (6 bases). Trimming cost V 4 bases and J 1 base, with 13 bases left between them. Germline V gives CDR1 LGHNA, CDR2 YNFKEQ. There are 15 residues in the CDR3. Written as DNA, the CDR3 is TGTGCCAGCAGCCTCGGGGGTAGCGGCCAAGAGACCCAGTACTTC. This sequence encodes CASSLGGSGQETQYF.

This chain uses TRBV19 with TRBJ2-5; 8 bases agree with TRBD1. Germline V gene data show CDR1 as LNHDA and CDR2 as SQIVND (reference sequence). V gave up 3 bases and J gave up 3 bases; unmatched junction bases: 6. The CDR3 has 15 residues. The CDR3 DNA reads TGTGCCAGTAGTATTCCACGGACAGGGAAAGAGACCCAGTACTTC. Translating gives CASSIPRTGKETQYF.

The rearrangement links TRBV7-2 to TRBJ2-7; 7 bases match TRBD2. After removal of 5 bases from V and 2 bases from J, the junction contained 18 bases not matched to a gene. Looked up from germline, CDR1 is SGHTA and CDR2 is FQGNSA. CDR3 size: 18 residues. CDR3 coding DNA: TGTGCCAGCAGCCAAGCCCCTAGCGGCACTTCTATAACCTACGAGCAGTACTTC. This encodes CASSQAPSGTSITYEQYF.